The rows below give T cell receptor beta chains drawn from one sample of a study of cytomegalovirus exposure and HLA in healthy donors. Libraries were prepared by immunoSEQ multiplex PCR; TCRdb keeps only in-frame clonotypes and omits some of them. This sample has some 180,000 clones, with about four fifths found just once. The specimen was PBMCs. Receptors originate from a man aged 35-49 years in good health and CMV-seropositive. Each CDR3 is given with its conserved first and last residue. D genes are given only for firm matches. The size entry is marked missing in some rows and otherwise reads once, few, many or a size class.

V,J,size,D,DNA,CDR3
TRBV27,TRBJ1-5,.,.,TGTGCCAGCAGTTTAATAACTGGGGGCGTAAATCAGCCCCAGCATTTT,CASSLITGGVNQPQHF
TRBV9,TRBJ2-7,.,TRBD1,TGTGCCAGCAGCCCATACTCTTCCGGGACAGGGGCCCACGAGCAGTACTTC,CASSPYSSGTGAHEQYF
TRBV14,TRBJ2-2,.,.,TGCGCCAGCACGGGACTTCTCACCGGGGAGCTGTTTTTT,CASTGLLTGELFF
TRBV9,TRBJ1-1,.,.,TGTGCCAGCGGCCCCATCGGGGGAGCTTTCTTT,CASGPIGGAFF
TRBV14,TRBJ2-3,.,TRBD1,TGTGCCAGCAGCCTTCCGGGACAGATCACAGATACGCAGTATTTT,CASSLPGQITDTQYF
TRBV11-2,TRBJ2-7,.,.,TGTGCCAGCAGCCAGGAGGCCTACGAGCAGTACTTC,CASSQEAYEQYF
TRBV6-5,TRBJ1-5,.,.,TGTGCCAGCAGTTCCGCGATGAATCAGCCCCAGCATTTT,CASSSAMNQPQHF
TRBV19,TRBJ2-6,.,.,TGTGCCAGTAGTACGGCAGGGCCTACGTCAGGGGCCAACGTCCTGACTTTC,CASSTAGPTSGANVLTF
TRBV7-9,TRBJ2-5,.,.,TGTGCCAGCAGCTTAGATCCCGGAGCGGAGACCCAGTACTTC,CASSLDPGAETQYF
TRBV7-2,TRBJ2-4,.,TRBD2,TGTGCCAGCAGCTTAGAGGCGGGAGGGCCGAGAAACATTCAGTACTTC,CASSLEAGGPRNIQYF
TRBV27,TRBJ1-3,.,.,TGTGCCAGCAGTTTATCGAAATCGCTAGCCTCTGGAAACACCATATATTTT,CASSLSKSLASGNTIYF
TRBV15,TRBJ1-5,once,TRBD1,TGTGCCACCAGCAGAGGGCACGGGACAGGGGGCGGGCAGCCCCAGCATTTT,CATSRGHGTGGGQPQHF
TRBV10-3,TRBJ2-3,.,TRBD2,TGTGCCATCGGCGAGCGGGAGGGAGATACGCAGTATTTT,CAIGEREGDTQYF
TRBV28,TRBJ2-7,.,TRBD1,TGTGCCAGCAGGCGACGTGGGACAGGGGGTTGGAACGAGCAGTACTTC,CASRRRGTGGWNEQYF
TRBV11-2,TRBJ2-2,.,TRBD1,TGTGCCAGCAGCTTACGGCAGGGGGTACCCGGGGAGCTGTTTTTT,CASSLRQGVPGELFF
TRBV4-1,TRBJ1-5,.,.,TGCGCCAGCAGCTTTCCAGGGAGCAATCAGCCCCAGCATTTT,CASSFPGSNQPQHF
TRBV2,TRBJ2-7,once,.,TGTGCCAGCAGTGAAGGAGCGACAGGAGCCTACGAGCAGTACTTC,CASSEGATGAYEQYF
TRBV5-8,TRBJ2-5,.,.,TGTGCCAGCAGCGGTGCCGTGGGCGGCGGGGAGACCCAGTACTTC,CASSGAVGGGETQYF
TRBV30,TRBJ1-1,few,TRBD1,TGTGCCTGGCTACCCGGGACAGCGAACACTGAAGCTTTCTTT,CAWLPGTANTEAFF
TRBV11-2,TRBJ2-7,.,.,TGTGCCAGCAGCTTAGGCGTCTTCGAGCAGTACTTC,CASSLGVFEQYF
TRBV2,TRBJ2-7,.,TRBD1,TGTGCCAGCAGACTCCGGGACAGGGGTGACCACGAGCAGTACTTC,CASRLRDRGDHEQYF
TRBV28,TRBJ2-5,.,.,TGTGCCAGCAGTTTAACGGGACTCACGTACCAAGAGACCCAGTACTTC,CASSLTGLTYQETQYF
TRBV6-1,TRBJ2-6,few,TRBD1,TGTGCCAGCAGTGCCCTGACAGGGAACCCCTCTGGGGCCAACGTCCTGACTTTC,CASSALTGNPSGANVLTF
TRBV27,TRBJ2-7,.,TRBD2,TGTGCCAGCAGTTTTGGACTAGCGGGAGCCGAGCAGTACTTC,CASSFGLAGAEQYF
TRBV28,TRBJ2-4,.,TRBD2,TGTGCCAGCAGTTCCCGGGAGGGGGGTGTCAAAAACATTCAGTACTTC,CASSSREGGVKNIQYF
TRBV2,TRBJ1-4,.,TRBD1,TGTGCCAGCAGTCGACAGGGGGTTCATGAAAAACTGTTTTTT,CASSRQGVHEKLFF
TRBV6-1,TRBJ1-5,.,.,TGTGCCAGCAGTCCCCGGACAAGTATAGGTCAGCCCCAGCATTTT,CASSPRTSIGQPQHF
TRBV18,TRBJ1-2,.,.,TGTGCCAGCTCACCCCAAGGAGCAGATGGCTACACCTTC,CASSPQGADGYTF
TRBV4-2,TRBJ1-2,.,.,TGTGCCAGCAGTACCCCAGAAAACTATGGCTACACCTTC,CASSTPENYGYTF
TRBV11-3,TRBJ2-1,.,TRBD2,TGTGCCAGCAGCTTAGGGGCTAGCGGGAGAGGGGACTACAATGAGCAGTTCTTC,CASSLGASGRGDYNEQFF
TRBV5-6,TRBJ2-7,.,.,TGTGCCAGCAGCTCATTCTACGAGCAGTACTTC,CASSSFYEQYF
TRBV19,TRBJ1-5,.,.,TGTGCCAGTACTCAGGGCAATGGAGATCAGCCCCAGCATTTT,CASTQGNGDQPQHF
TRBV14,TRBJ2-3,.,TRBD2,TGTGCCAGCAGCCAAACTAGCGGGATTGACACGCAGTATTTT,CASSQTSGIDTQYF
TRBV18,TRBJ2-1,.,.,TGTGCCAGCTCACCACTAAAGCCCCGGGACACTATCAATGAGCAGTTCTTC,CASSPLKPRDTINEQFF
TRBV12-5,TRBJ2-6,.,.,TGTGCTAGTGGTTTTAACACTGGGGCCAACGGCCTGACTTTC,CASGFNTGANGLTF
TRBV4-1,TRBJ1-1,.,.,TGCGCCAGCAGCCAAGTTGGCTCGGCAGCGGGTGAAGCTTTCTTT,CASSQVGSAAGEAFF
TRBV9,TRBJ2-7,.,.,TGTGCCAGCAGCGTACTATACGCGGGCGAGCAGTACTTC,CASSVLYAGEQYF
TRBV5-4,TRBJ1-1,.,TRBD1,TGTGCCAGCAGCCAAACGACAGGGATGAACACTGAAGCTTTCTTT,CASSQTTGMNTEAFF
TRBV19,TRBJ1-1,.,.,TGTGCCAGTAGTATCACCTCAGGGTCTGGTATGAACACTGAAGCTTTCTTT,CASSITSGSGMNTEAFF
TRBV30,TRBJ1-1,.,TRBD1,TGTGCCTGGAGTGCAGGACAGGCAAATGAAGCTTTCTTT,CAWSAGQANEAFF
TRBV9,TRBJ2-7,few,TRBD1,TGTGCCAGCAGCCAAGGGGGCAGCTCCTACGAGCAGTACTTC,CASSQGGSSYEQYF
TRBV28,TRBJ2-1,.,.,TGTGCCAGCAGTTTATTGGGACATAATTTCTTC,CASSLLGHNFF
TRBV5-1,TRBJ2-7,once,TRBD2,TGCGCCAGCAGCTTAATGGGTGGGAGGGCCTTCTCTCCGGAGCAGTACTTC,CASSLMGGRAFSPEQYF
TRBV5-1,TRBJ2-1,.,TRBD2,TGCGCCAGCAGCTTGTCTAGCGGGAGCCCAGAGCAGTTCTTC,CASSLSSGSPEQFF
TRBV2,TRBJ2-7,.,TRBD1,TGTGCTGATAGGAAAGGGACAGGGCCTCACGAGCAGTACTTC,CADRKGTGPHEQYF
TRBV2,TRBJ2-3,few,TRBD1,TGTGCCAGCAGTAACCGGGACAGGGGCACAGATACGCAGTATTTT,CASSNRDRGTDTQYF